Listed here are 13 T cell receptor beta chains from one sample, sequenced in a study of regulatory T cells in long-lasting Graves disease. Arm-PCR of CDR3 regions and iRepertoire HTBI primers were used to build TCR beta libraries. TCRdb reprocessed the multiplex PCR reads via MiXCR and lists one record per CDR3 protein. This repertoire shows roughly 410,000 distinct CDR3 sequences, about 15% found once; its top ten account for about 7.6%. Time point of the sample: newly diagnosed GD, antithyroid drugs for less than 3 months. The TCR library was prepared using RNA isolated from PBMCs. The sample was also reused in another study, on T cells in Graves' hyperthyroidism and ophthalmopathy.

The source was peripheral blood mononuclear cells (PBMCs), collected at new diagnosis, from a patient treated with antithyroid drugs. The receptors shown here come from a woman aged 40 to 55 with Graves disease.

This clonotype has only a few counts. J is TRBJ2-7 and V is TRBV24-1; the D is unclear. The CDR3 length is 13 residues. Per germline, CDR1 KGHDR and CDR2 SFDVKD. V was cut by 4 bases and J by 3 bases, with 9 bases left in between. CDR3 in DNA: TGTGCCACCAGTGACACCGAAGGCTACGAGCAGTACTTC. Protein sequence: CATSDTEGYEQYF.

This clonotype was observed at least ten times. The CDR3 region is CATVSSSGSGVEQYF. In DNA form, the CDR3 reads TGTGCCACCGTATCATCTAGCGGGAGTGGAGTCGAGCAGTACTTC. This chain joins TRBV28 and TRBJ2-7; TRBD2 aligns across 10 bases. There are 15 residues in the CDR3. The V and J ends lost 10 bases and 6 bases, in that order; junction bases with no gene match: 15. Looked up from germline, CDR1 is MDHEN and CDR2 is SYDVKM.

At least ten counts were recorded for this clonotype. The rearrangement joins TRBV13 to TRBJ2-1; no definite D call. Germline assignment: CDR1 PRHDT and CDR2 FYEKMQ (reference sequence). The CDR3 covers 14 residues. Trimming pared 7 bases from V and 8 bases from J, leaving 18 bases between. The CDR3 DNA is TGTGCCAGCACCTCCCGGTCGGGTAGGGATGAGCAGTTCTTC. It is translated as CASTSRSGRDEQFF.

Only a few counts were recorded for this clonotype. The rearrangement joins TRBV27 to TRBJ2-7, with TRBD1 as a possible D gene (5 bases). Germline assignment: CDR1 MNHEY and CDR2 SMNVEV (reference sequence). V was trimmed by 8 bases and J by 1 base, leaving 18 bases between them. The CDR3 totals 15 residues. CDR3 sequence (DNA): TGTGCCAGCCAAGTGGGCAGGGCCTTTTCCTACGAGCAGTACTTC. Encoded protein: CASQVGRAFSYEQYF.

This clonotype was seen at least ten times. V and J are TRBV2 and TRBJ2-6; D perhaps matches TRBD2 (5 bases). Trimming cost V 7 bases and J 1 base, with 11 bases left between them. The CDR3 has 15 residues. Germline values: CDR1 SNHLY, CDR2 FYNNEI. The CDR3 loop is CASKIGESGANVLTF. In DNA form, the CDR3 reads TGTGCCAGCAAGATCGGGGAGTCTGGGGCCAACGTCCTGACTTTC.

This clonotype was seen at least ten times. At one end the junction does not follow the germline gene, possibly because of a read error. The genes are TRBV13 and TRBJ1-1, with D possibly being TRBD1 (5 bases). This CDR3 is 14 amino acids long. Germline V gene sequence: CDR1 PRHDT, CDR2 FYEKMQ (reference sequence). The CDR3 loop is CASSLGRGGTEAFF. As DNA, the CDR3 is TGCGCCAGCAGCTTGGGCCGGGGGGGCACTGAAGCTTTCTTT.

A few counts support this clonotype. A much larger clone sits a single nucleotide away, making a read error possible. This rearrangement joins TRBV12-3 or TRBV12-4 to TRBJ2-1, with D unclear. The CDR3 runs 15 residues. The CDR3 loop is CASRDRVLPFDEQSF. The CDR3 nucleotides are TGTGCCAGCAGGGACCGGGTACTACCCTTTGATGAGCAGTCCTTC.

With respect to this clonotype: A much larger clone is a single base away; this may be a read error. The genes are TRBV29-1 and TRBJ2-7; D unclear. The CDR3 covers 14 residues. Germline loops: CDR1 SQVTM, CDR2 ANQGSEA. The CDR3 DNA reads as TGCAACGTTGAGTTATCCCATGGGTTTTACGAGCAGTACTTC. It specifies CNVELSHGFYEQYF.

Many counts were recorded for this clonotype. V usage is TRBV5-1 and J usage is TRBJ2-7; perhaps TRBD1 as D (6 bases). The CDR3 has 16 residues. Trimming removed 4 bases from V and 5 bases from J, with 22 bases in between. Germline assignment: CDR1 SGHRS and CDR2 YFSETQ. This CDR3 reads CASSPNGQGSDNEQYF. For the CDR3, the DNA is TGCGCCAGCAGCCCGAATGGGCAGGGGAGCGACAACGAGCAGTACTTC. The full variable domain, its missing parts supplied by reference TRBV5-1 and TRBJ2-7, is KAGVTQTPRYLIKTRGQQVTLSCSPISGHRSVSWYQQTPGQGLQFLFEYFSETQRNKGNFPGRFSGRQFSNSRSEMNVSTLELGDSALYLCASSPNGQGSDNEQYFGPGTRLTVT.

This clonotype was seen more than once but under ten times. The chain uses TRBV10-2 and TRBJ2-7, with 11 nucleotides matching TRBD1. This CDR3 region has 14 residues. The V segment lost 6 bases and the J segment 4 bases; nucleotides outside the gene matches: 5. CDR1 is WSHSY, CDR2 SAAADI, per germline. The CDR3 sequence: CASRGTGGLYEQYF. The DNA of the CDR3 is TGCGCCAGCAGGGGGACAGGGGGTCTTTACGAGCAGTACTTC.

In its sample, this clonotype was seen many times. The V and J genes are TRBV28 and TRBJ2-2; no reliable D call. Germline CDR1 MDHEN, CDR2 SYDVKM. Trimming removed 5 bases at V and 6 bases at J, with 7 bases between. CDR3 length equals 12 residues. The CDR3 DNA sequence: TGTGCCAGCAGTCCCTGGCCCGGGGAGCTGTTTTTT. This translates into CASSPWPGELFF.

The chain couples TRBV19 to TRBJ2-2; 8 nucleotides agree with TRBD2. CDR1 is LNHDA, CDR2 SQIVND, per germline (reference sequence). The CDR3 consists of 14 residues. The V gene end was trimmed by 8 bases and the J gene end by 7 bases; junction bases not matched to a gene: 9. This CDR3 is CASRGSGAGGELFF. CDR3 in DNA: TGTGCCAGTCGGGGTAGCGGGGCCGGCGGGGAGCTGTTTTTT.

This clonotype occurred many times. The chain joins TRBV6-5 to TRBJ2-3; 8 bases match TRBD1. The CDR3 covers 16 residues. Unmatched junction bases numbered 5, after V lost 2 bases and J lost 1 base. The germline V gene has CDR1 MNHEY and CDR2 SVGAGI. Here the CDR3 DNA reads TGTGCCAGCAGTTACACTCCGACAGGGGGCACAGATACGCAGTATTTT. Amino acid sequence: CASSYTPTGGTDTQYF.